Below, 14 T cell receptor beta chains from the same sample are listed, as sequenced in a study of CD8 T cells in Susac syndrome. The RNA, about 0.5 to 1 ug, was put through reverse transcription using random hexamers. MiXCR was run by TCRdb on the immunoSEQ multiplex PCR reads, yielding one entry per CDR3 protein. The table shows 140,000 to 150,000 distinct CDR3 sequences, with 95% occurring only once. The sequenced sample was CD4+ T cells from PBMCs. These TCRs come from a human donor with multiple sclerosis.

The CDR3, as DNA: TGTGCCAGCAGCCAAGTGGCGCAACAAGAGACCCAGTACTTC. Its translation: CASSQVAQQETQYF. The rearrangement links TRBV3-1 to TRBJ2-5; no definite D call. Trimming removed 1 base at V and 2 bases at J, with 8 bases between. This CDR3 contains 14 residues. Germline values: CDR1 LGHDT, CDR2 YNNKEL (reference sequence).

The gene calls are TRBV5-1 and TRBJ2-2, with TRBD1 matching 10 bases. Germline values: CDR1 SGHRS, CDR2 YFSETQ. The length of the CDR3 is 15 residues. Trimming cost V 4 bases and J 5 bases; bases outside gene matches: 5. CDR3 DNA sequence: TGCGCCAGCAGCGACCGGACAGGGGGAACCGGGGAGCTGTTTTTT. Translating gives CASSDRTGGTGELFF. The entire variable domain, with the rest obtained from reference TRBV5-1 and TRBJ2-2, is as follows: KAGVTQTPRYLIKTRGQQVTLSCSPISGHRSVSWYQQTPGQGLQFLFEYFSETQRNKGNFPGRFSGRQFSNSRSEMNVSTLELGDSALYLCASSDRTGGTGELFFGEGSRLTVL.

The chain couples TRBV27 to TRBJ2-6; weak D call: TRBD1 (5 bases). The V gene's germline CDR1 is MNHEY and CDR2 SMNVEV (reference sequence). The V gene lost 4 bases and the J gene lost 4 bases, with 14 bases spanning the gap. CDR3 length equals 16 residues. CDR3 protein: CASSYLGVVGANVLTF. In nucleotides, the CDR3 is TGTGCCAGCAGTTACCTAGGGGTAGTGGGGGCCAACGTCCTGACTTTC.

V is TRBV19 and J is TRBJ2-6; 11 bases fit TRBD2. This CDR3 contains 21 residues. Trimming at V came to 1 base and at J to 0 bases, leaving 11 bases not matched to a gene. From germline, CDR1 is LNHDA and CDR2 SQIVND (reference sequence). CDR3 loop: CASSIVRALAGGNSGANVLTF. CDR3 sequence (DNA): TGTGCCAGTAGTATAGTTCGGGCCTTAGCGGGAGGGAACTCTGGGGCCAACGTCCTGACTTTC.

The V gene is TRBV9, the J gene TRBJ2-3; D is uncertain. The V and J ends lost 0 bases and 5 bases respectively, with 7 bases between them. There are 13 residues in the CDR3. CDR1 is SGDLS, CDR2 YYNGEE, per germline. The CDR3 is CASSVGQKDTQYF. In DNA, the CDR3 is TGTGCCAGCAGCGTAGGTCAAAAAGATACGCAGTATTTT. Full variable domain (rest looked up from reference TRBV9 and TRBJ2-3): DSGVTQTPKHLITATGQRVTLRCSPRSGDLSVYWYQQSLDQGLQFLIQYYNGEERAKGNILERFSAQQFPDLHSELNLSSLELGDSALYFCASSVGQKDTQYFGPGTRLTVL.

The genes are TRBV7-2 and TRBJ1-1; D may be TRBD1 (5 bases). Germline values: CDR1 SGHTA, CDR2 FQGNSA. This CDR3 is 14 amino acids long. The V and J ends lost 5 bases and 1 base respectively, with 11 bases between them. CDR3 nucleotides: TGTGCCAGCAGCATGCCGACAGAGAACACTGAAGCTTTCTTT. Translation: CASSMPTENTEAFF. Drawing the rest from reference TRBV7-2 and TRBJ1-1, the complete variable domain is GAGVSQSPSNKVTEKGKDVELRCDPISGHTALYWYRQSLGQGLEFLIYFQGNSAPDKSGLPSDRFSAERTGGSVSTLTIQRTQQEDSAVYLCASSMPTENTEAFFGQGTRLTVV.

This clonotype occurred once. The chain has TRBV20-1 and TRBJ2-4; D is unclear. V lost 3 bases, J lost 3 bases, and 15 bases lay in between. The CDR3 totals 15 residues. The germline gives CDR1 DFQATT, CDR2 SNEGSKA (reference sequence). DNA of the CDR3: TGCAGTGCTAGTCCACCGACAAGGGACAAAAACATTCAGTACTTC. Amino acid sequence: CSASPPTRDKNIQYF.

The chain joins TRBV2 to TRBJ2-3, with D possibly TRBD1 on 6 matching bases. V lost 4 bases to trimming and J lost 1 base, with 9 bases between them. This CDR3 contains 14 residues. CDR1 SNHLY and CDR2 FYNNEI come from the germline V gene. The CDR3 nucleotides read TGTGCCAGCAGTGTCAGGGGTGGCACAGATACGCAGTATTTT. It specifies CASSVRGGTDTQYF.

The table lists this clonotype with a count of one. This sequence joins TRBV29-1 and TRBJ1-3, with D unresolved. Germline assignment: CDR1 SQVTM and CDR2 ANQGSEA. The V and J ends lost 8 bases and 0 bases respectively, with 17 bases between them. The CDR3 is made up of 15 amino acids. The CDR3 sequence: CSYPKARHSGNTIYF. The DNA of the CDR3 is TGCAGCTACCCGAAAGCAAGGCACTCTGGAAACACCATATATTTT. Full variable domain (outside the CDR3, taken from reference TRBV29-1 and TRBJ1-3): SAVISQKPSRDICQRGTSLTIQCQVDSQVTMMFWYRQQPGQSLTLIATANQGSEATYESGFVIDKFPISRPNLTFSTLTVSNMSPEDSSIYLCSYPKARHSGNTIYFGEGSWLTVV.

V is TRBV7-8 and J is TRBJ2-1, with D hard to call. V lost 5 bases to trimming and J lost 2 bases, with 13 bases between them. This CDR3 contains 15 residues. Germline lookup yields CDR1 SGHVS and CDR2 FQNEAQ. CDR3 coding DNA: TGTGCCAGCAGCCCCCTGGCGGTAACCTACAATGAGCAGTTCTTC. Its translation is CASSPLAVTYNEQFF.

The V and J genes are TRBV20-1 and TRBJ1-1; D is possibly TRBD1 (5 bases). The germline V gene encodes CDR1 DFQATT and CDR2 SNEGSKA (reference sequence). With 3 bases removed from V and 1 base from J, the gap between germline ends came to 9 bases. This CDR3 has 13 residues. DNA of the CDR3: TGCAGTGCTAGGGACATCAGGAACACTGAAGCTTTCTTT. It specifies CSARDIRNTEAFF.

The chain combines TRBV29-1 with TRBJ2-3; no definite D call. The CDR3 has 13 residues. V lost 3 bases to trimming and J lost 2 bases, with 9 bases between them. Germline-derived CDR1 and CDR2 are SQVTM and ANQGSEA. CDR3 coding DNA: TGCAGCGTTGATCCGGCTTCCACAGATACGCAGTATTTT. Protein sequence: CSVDPASTDTQYF.

The J gene is TRBJ2-1, the V gene TRBV20-1; TRBD2 is a possible D gene (6 bases). V was cut by 0 bases and J by 3 bases, with 9 bases left in between. Germline V gene lookup returns CDR1 DFQATT and CDR2 SNEGSKA (reference sequence). There are 14 residues in the CDR3. The CDR3 bases are TGCAGTGCTAGAGATAGACTAGACTACAATGAGCAGTTCTTC. Its protein product is CSARDRLDYNEQFF.

The chain has TRBV5-5 and TRBJ1-6, with D perhaps TRBD1 (6 bases). The CDR3 covers 13 residues. Germline CDR1 and CDR2: SGHKS and YYEKEE (reference sequence). Trimming removed 2 bases at V and 13 bases at J, with 13 bases between. The CDR3 DNA is TGTGCCAGCAGCTTACAGGGAGTGGGCCCCCTCCACTTT. Translating it yields CASSLQGVGPLHF.